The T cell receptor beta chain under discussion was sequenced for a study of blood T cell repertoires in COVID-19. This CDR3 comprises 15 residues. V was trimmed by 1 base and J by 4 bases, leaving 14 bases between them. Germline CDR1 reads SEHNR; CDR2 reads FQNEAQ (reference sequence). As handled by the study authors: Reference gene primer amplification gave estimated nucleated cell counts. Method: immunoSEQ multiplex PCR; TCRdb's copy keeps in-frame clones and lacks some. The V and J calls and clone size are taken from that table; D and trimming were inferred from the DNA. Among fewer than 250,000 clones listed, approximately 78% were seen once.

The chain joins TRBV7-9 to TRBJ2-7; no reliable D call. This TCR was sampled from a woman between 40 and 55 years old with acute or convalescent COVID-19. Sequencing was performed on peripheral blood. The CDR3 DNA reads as TGTGCCAGCAGCTTAGAGGTGGGCAAGTCGTACGAGCAGTACTTC. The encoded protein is CASSLEVGKSYEQYF.